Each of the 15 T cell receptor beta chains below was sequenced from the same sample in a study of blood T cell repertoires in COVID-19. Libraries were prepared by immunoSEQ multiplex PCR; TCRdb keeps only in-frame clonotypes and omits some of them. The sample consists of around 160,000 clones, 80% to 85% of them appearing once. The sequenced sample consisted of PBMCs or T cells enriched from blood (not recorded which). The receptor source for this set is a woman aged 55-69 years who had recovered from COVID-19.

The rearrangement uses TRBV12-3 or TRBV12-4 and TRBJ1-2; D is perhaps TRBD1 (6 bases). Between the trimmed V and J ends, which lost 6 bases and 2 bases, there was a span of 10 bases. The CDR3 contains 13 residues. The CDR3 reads CASSPDRNYGYTF. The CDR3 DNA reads TGTGCCAGCAGCCCGGACAGAAACTATGGCTACACCTTC.

The CDR3 DNA sequence: TGTGCCAGCAGCTCTGGACTAGCGGGAGGTAATGAGCAGTTCTTC. This translates into CASSSGLAGGNEQFF. The chain is built from TRBV7-2 and TRBJ2-1, with TRBD2 matching 14 bases. This CDR3 has 15 residues. V gave up 4 bases and J gave up 7 bases; unmatched junction bases: 3. Germline loops: CDR1 SGHTA, CDR2 FQGNSA.

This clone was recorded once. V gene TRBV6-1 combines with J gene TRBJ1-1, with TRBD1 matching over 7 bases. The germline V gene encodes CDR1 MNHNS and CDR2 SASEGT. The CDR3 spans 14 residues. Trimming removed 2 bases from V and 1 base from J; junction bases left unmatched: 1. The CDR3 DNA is TGTGCCAGCAGTGAAAGGGACAGGAACACTGAAGCTTTCTTT. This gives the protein CASSERDRNTEAFF.

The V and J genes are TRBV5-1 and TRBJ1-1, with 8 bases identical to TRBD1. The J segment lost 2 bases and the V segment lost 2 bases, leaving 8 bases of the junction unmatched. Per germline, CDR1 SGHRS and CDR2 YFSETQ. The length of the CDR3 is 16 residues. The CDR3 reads CASSFGQGAPNTEAFF. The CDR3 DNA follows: TGCGCCAGCAGCTTTGGTCAGGGGGCGCCCAACACTGAAGCTTTCTTT.

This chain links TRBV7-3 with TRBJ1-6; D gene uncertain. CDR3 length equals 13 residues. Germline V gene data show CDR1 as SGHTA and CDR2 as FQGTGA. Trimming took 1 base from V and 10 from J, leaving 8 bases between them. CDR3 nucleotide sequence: TGTGCCAGCAGCTTAAGAGGCGAATCACCCCTCCACTTT. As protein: CASSLRGESPLHF.

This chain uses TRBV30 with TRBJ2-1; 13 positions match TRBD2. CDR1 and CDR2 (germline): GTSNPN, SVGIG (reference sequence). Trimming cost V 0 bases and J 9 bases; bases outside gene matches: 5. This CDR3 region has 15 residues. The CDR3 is CAWSVGTSGVGEQFF. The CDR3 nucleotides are TGTGCCTGGAGTGTTGGGACTAGCGGGGTGGGTGAGCAGTTCTTC.

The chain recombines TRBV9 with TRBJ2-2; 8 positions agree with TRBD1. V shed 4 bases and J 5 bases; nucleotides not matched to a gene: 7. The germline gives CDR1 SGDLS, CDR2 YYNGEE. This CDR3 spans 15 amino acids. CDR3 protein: CASSQGQGRTGELFF. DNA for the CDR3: TGTGCCAGCAGCCAAGGACAGGGAAGGACCGGGGAGCTGTTTTTT.

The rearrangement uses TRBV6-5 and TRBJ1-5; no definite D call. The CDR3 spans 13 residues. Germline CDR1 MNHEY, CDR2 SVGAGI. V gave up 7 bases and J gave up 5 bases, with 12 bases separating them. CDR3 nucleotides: TGTGCCAGCACCCGGACTGAATATCAGCCCCAGCATTTT. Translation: CASTRTEYQPQHF.

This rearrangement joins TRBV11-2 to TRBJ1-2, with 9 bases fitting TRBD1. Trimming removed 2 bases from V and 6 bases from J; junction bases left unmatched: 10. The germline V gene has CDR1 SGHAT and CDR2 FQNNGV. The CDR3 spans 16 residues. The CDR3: CASSLRSTGGPNGYTF. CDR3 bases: TGTGCCAGCAGCTTACGGTCGACAGGGGGTCCTAATGGCTACACCTTC.

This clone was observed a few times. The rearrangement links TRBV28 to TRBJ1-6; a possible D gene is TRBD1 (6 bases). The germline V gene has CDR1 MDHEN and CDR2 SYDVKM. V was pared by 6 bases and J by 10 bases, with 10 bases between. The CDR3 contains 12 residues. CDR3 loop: CASRPGESPLHF. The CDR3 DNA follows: TGTGCCAGCAGACCAGGGGAGTCACCCCTCCACTTT.

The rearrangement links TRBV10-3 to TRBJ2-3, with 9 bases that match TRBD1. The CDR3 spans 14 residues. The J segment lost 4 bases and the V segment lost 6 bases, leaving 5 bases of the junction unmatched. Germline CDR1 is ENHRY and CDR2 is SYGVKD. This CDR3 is CAIRSGQGSDTQYF. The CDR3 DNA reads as TGTGCCATCAGGTCGGGACAGGGATCAGATACGCAGTATTTT.

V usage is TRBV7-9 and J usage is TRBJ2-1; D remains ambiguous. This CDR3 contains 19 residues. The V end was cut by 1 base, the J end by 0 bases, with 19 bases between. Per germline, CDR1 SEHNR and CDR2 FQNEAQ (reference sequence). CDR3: CASSLGDINHSSSYNEQFF. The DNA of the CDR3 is TGTGCCAGCAGCTTAGGAGACATCAACCACTCCAGCTCCTACAATGAGCAGTTCTTC.

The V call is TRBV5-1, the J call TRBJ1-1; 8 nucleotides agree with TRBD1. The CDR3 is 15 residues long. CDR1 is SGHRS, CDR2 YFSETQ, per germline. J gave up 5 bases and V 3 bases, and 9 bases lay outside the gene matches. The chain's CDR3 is CASSYIGTGGTEAFF. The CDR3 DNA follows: TGCGCCAGCAGCTATATTGGTACAGGGGGTACTGAAGCTTTCTTT.

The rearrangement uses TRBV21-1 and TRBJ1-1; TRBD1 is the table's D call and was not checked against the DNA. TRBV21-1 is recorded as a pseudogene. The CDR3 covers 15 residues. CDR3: CASSKEAGLNTEAFF. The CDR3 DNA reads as TGTGCCAGCAGCAAAGAGGCAGGTTTGAACACTGAAGCTTTCTTT.

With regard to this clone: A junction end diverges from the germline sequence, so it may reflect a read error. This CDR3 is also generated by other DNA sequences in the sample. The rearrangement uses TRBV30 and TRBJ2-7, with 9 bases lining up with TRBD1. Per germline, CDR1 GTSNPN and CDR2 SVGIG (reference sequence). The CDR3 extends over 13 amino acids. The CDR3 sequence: CAWMRDRVSEQYF. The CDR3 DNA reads TGTGCCTGGATGCGGGACAGGGTGAGCGAGCAATACTTC.